What follows are 16 T cell receptor beta chains derived from one specimen sequenced in a study of blood T cells in healthy people across ages. A J-beta primer mix and a sample-barcoded 5' primer were used in a second PCR of roughly 6 to 11 cycles. MiXCR, applied by TCRdb to the 5' RACE reads, yields one record per CDR3 protein. The sample holds fewer than 900,000 distinct CDR3 sequences; roughly 34% are singletons and the top ten take 10% to 15%. Sequencing was performed on blood. These receptors all come from a man aged 18 to 30 in good health.

The rearrangement uses TRBV4-1 and TRBJ1-6, with D possibly matching TRBD1 (5 bases). Germline assignment: CDR1 MGHRA and CDR2 YSYEKL. V was shortened by 1 base and J by 10 bases, with 8 bases between the two germline ends. The CDR3 contains 13 residues. CDR3 protein: CASSQAQGSPLHF. As DNA, the CDR3 is TGCGCCAGCAGCCAAGCGCAGGGCTCACCCCTCCACTTT.

This clonotype was found a few times. The chain joins TRBV20-1 to TRBJ1-5; D possibly corresponds to TRBD1 (5 bases). CDR3 length: 17 amino acids. Germline V gene sequence: CDR1 DFQATT, CDR2 SNEGSKA (reference sequence). Trimming took off 0 bases at V and 0 bases at J, with 15 bases between the two ends. CDR3 region: CSAREQVGGNSNQPQHF. The CDR3, as DNA: TGCAGTGCTAGAGAACAGGTCGGAGGTAATAGCAATCAGCCCCAGCATTTT.

Of note for this clonotype: A single base separates this from a much larger clone, so it may be a read error. The V and J genes are TRBV4-3 and TRBJ2-7; TRBD1 agrees at 9 bases. The CDR3 covers 16 residues. In germline, CDR1 is LGHNA, CDR2 YSLEER. V lost 1 base and J lost 7; bases outside the gene matches: 11. The CDR3 nucleotides read TGCGCCAGCAGCCAAGGGTTTGGGACAGGGCTCAATGAGCAGTACTTC. This gives the protein CASSQGFGTGLNEQYF.

This clonotype was recorded a few times. The chain carries TRBV6-6 and TRBJ2-5; D call uncertain. Germline CDR1 MNHNY, CDR2 SVGAGI (reference sequence). The CDR3 has 14 amino acids. With 4 bases removed from V and 2 bases from J, the gap between germline ends came to 11 bases. For the CDR3, the DNA is TGTGCCAGCAGTTCAGGTCCTAAACAAGAGACCCAGTACTTC. The encoded protein is CASSSGPKQETQYF.

V and J are TRBV6-2 or TRBV6-3 and TRBJ2-5; D gene ambiguous. V lost 2 bases, J lost 2 bases, and 9 bases lay in between. This CDR3 comprises 14 residues. Germline V gene sequence: CDR1 MNHEY, CDR2 SVGEGT. CDR3 protein: CASSYASSQETQYF. As DNA, the CDR3 is TGTGCCAGCAGTTACGCGAGCAGTCAAGAGACCCAGTACTTC.

The chain couples TRBV6-6 to TRBJ1-1; D uncertain. Germline V CDR1 and CDR2: MNHNY, SVGAGI (reference sequence). The CDR3 length is 12 residues. Trimming removed 7 bases from V and 3 bases from J, with 9 bases in between. DNA for the CDR3: TGTGCCAGCAACGCAGCAGACACTGAAGCTTTCTTT. The encoded protein is CASNAADTEAFF.

Many counts were recorded for this clonotype. The rearrangement uses TRBV12-3 or TRBV12-4 and TRBJ1-2, with 9 nucleotides matching TRBD1. The CDR3 contains 17 residues. The junction had 11 bases not matched to a gene; V was cut back by 5 bases and J by 1 base. The DNA of the CDR3 is TGTGCCAGCAGTCCCAGACCCCCGGGACAGGGTAACTATGGCTACACCTTC. It yields the protein CASSPRPPGQGNYGYTF.

This clonotype was observed a handful of times. The V call is TRBV5-6, the J call TRBJ1-1; a weak D match, TRBD1 (6 bases). Germline loops: CDR1 SGHDT, CDR2 YYEEEE. V lost 4 bases and J lost 6, with 13 bases in between. The CDR3 has 13 amino acids. Here the CDR3 DNA reads TGTGCCAGCAGCGTAACAGGGAGCGCTGAAGCTTTCTTT. It is translated as CASSVTGSAEAFF.

This rearrangement joins TRBV12-3 or TRBV12-4 to TRBJ1-3, with D perhaps matching TRBD1 (5 bases). This CDR3 region has 16 residues. Trimming stripped 6 bases from V and 6 bases from J, with 21 bases between. The CDR3 region is CASRPPAGPGINTIYF. Written as DNA, the CDR3 is TGTGCCAGCAGACCACCGGCGGGGCCAGGCATAAACACCATATATTTT.

The table lists this clonotype with many counts. This sequence joins TRBV7-2 and TRBJ2-5, with 9 bases matching TRBD1. Trimming removed 4 bases from V and 10 bases from J; junction bases left unmatched: 7. The length of the CDR3 is 13 residues. From germline, CDR1 is SGHTA and CDR2 FQGNSA. The CDR3 spells CASSSQGAEGQYF. CDR3 coding DNA: TGTGCCAGCAGCTCACAGGGGGCGGAGGGCCAGTACTTC.

As regards this clonotype: One junction end disagrees with the germline gene, perhaps due to a read error. The chain has TRBV7-7 and TRBJ2-3; perhaps TRBD2 as D (5 bases). CDR1 SSHAT and CDR2 FNYEAQ come from the germline V gene (reference sequence). The CDR3 runs to 14 residues. The DNA of the CDR3 is TGTGCTAGCAGCTTAGGCTCCCCGGGGGATACGCAGTATTTT. It is translated as CASSLGSPGDTQYF.

The chain recombines TRBV20-1 with TRBJ2-1, with D perhaps matching TRBD1 or TRBD2 (5 bases each). Deletions cut 3 bases from V and 7 bases from J, with 19 bases between. Germline-derived CDR1 and CDR2 are DFQATT and SNEGSKA (reference sequence). The CDR3 is 15 amino acids. The DNA of the CDR3 is TGCAGTGCTAGTCCCGTGGGGGAAACGGGGAATGAGCAGTTCTTC. Protein: CSASPVGETGNEQFF.

The chain has TRBV29-1 and TRBJ1-1, with 8 bases lining up with TRBD1. The germline V gene has CDR1 SQVTM and CDR2 ANQGSEA. Trimming took 7 bases from V and 0 from J; bases not matched to a gene: 4. The CDR3 has 13 residues. The CDR3 sequence is CSAGDRMNTEAFF. The CDR3 coding sequence is TGCAGCGCCGGGGACAGGATGAACACTGAAGCTTTCTTT. The full variable domain, with the rest looked up from reference TRBV29-1 and TRBJ1-1, is SAVISQKPSRDICQRGTSLTIQCQVDSQVTMMFWYRQQPGQSLTLIATANQGSEATYESGFVIDKFPISRPNLTFSTLTVSNMSPEDSSIYLCSAGDRMNTEAFFGQGTRLTVV.

This chain connects TRBV6-2 or TRBV6-3 to TRBJ2-2; TRBD2 matches at 14 bases. The V and J ends lost 6 bases and 4 bases, in that order; junction bases with no gene match: 4. Germline assignment: CDR1 MNHEY and CDR2 SVGEGT. The CDR3 consists of 16 residues. CDR3 in DNA: TGTGCCAGCAGCCAGGGACTAGCGGGGGTCACCGGGGAGCTGTTTTTT. Its protein product is CASSQGLAGVTGELFF.

The chain carries TRBV20-1 and TRBJ1-1; tentative D call: TRBD1 (5 bases). The length of the CDR3 is 13 residues. The germline V and J ends were trimmed by 3 bases and 8 bases, with 16 bases remaining between them. Germline-derived CDR1 and CDR2 are DFQATT and SNEGSKA (reference sequence). As DNA, the CDR3 is TGCAGTGCTAGTTTACGCCAGGGCACCGAAGCTTTCTTT. This translates into CSASLRQGTEAFF.

The genes are TRBV5-1 and TRBJ1-1; D gene ambiguous. Trimming took 3 bases from V and 4 from J, leaving 13 bases between them. Germline V gene data show CDR1 as SGHRS and CDR2 as YFSETQ. The CDR3 loop spans 14 amino acids. The CDR3 loop is CASSYDILGTEAFF. The CDR3 DNA is TGCGCCAGCAGCTACGATATCCTGGGCACTGAAGCTTTCTTT.